Sequencing of this TCR beta chain was carried out in a study of response to subunit inactivated influenza vaccine. The CDR3 totals 15 residues. V lost 9 bases, J lost 1 base, and 18 bases lay in between. From germline, CDR1 is MDHEN and CDR2 SYDVKM. TCRdb processed the RT-PCR reads anew with MiXCR; each CDR3 protein has one entry. The profile shows roughly 760,000 distinct CDR3 sequences, less than 25% of them singletons. This clonotype was counted a single time. As yet, its antigen is unknown. Points from the study as a whole: T cells newly recruited by each seasonal influenza vaccination are few, the authors suggested.

The sequences come from PBMCs from blood, collected less than 6 days after vaccination. This TCR derives from a man aged 50-59 years who received an inactivated influenza vaccine. The V and J genes are TRBV28 and TRBJ2-5, with TRBD2 as a possible D gene (5 bases). CDR3 in amino acids: CASGLAGEPQETQYF. CDR3 sequence (DNA): TGTGCCAGTGGTCTTGCGGGCGAACCCCAAGAGACCCAGTACTTC.